The 18 T cell receptor beta chains below come from one sample, sequenced in a study of monozygotic twins with inflammatory bowel disease. No DNA is given; TCRdb re-called the 5' RACE reads and lists each CDR3 protein once. Its clone listing holds more than 95,000 distinct CDR3 sequences. Sequencing was performed on blood. The receptors come from a human donor with ulcerative colitis or Crohn's disease, or a healthy co-twin of an affected twin (not recorded which).

The chain combines TRBV12-3 or TRBV12-4 with TRBJ2-1; TCRdb lists TRBD2, though no DNA is available to test this call. This CDR3 comprises 11 residues. The CDR3 loop is CASRLGGYQFF.

The rearrangement uses TRBV12-3 or TRBV12-4 and TRBJ2-3; TCRdb's D call, TRBD1, is unchecked because there is no DNA. The CDR3 extends over 15 amino acids. CDR3 in amino acids: CASNAQTESTDTQYF.

This chain joins TRBV9 and TRBJ2-2; TCRdb proposes TRBD2, but this gene call is untestable without DNA. Germline CDR1 reads SGDLS; CDR2 reads YYNGEE. This CDR3 spans 15 amino acids. The CDR3 reads CASSVEGSNTGELFF.

The chain employs TRBV7-2 and TRBJ1-1; no DNA is available, so the TRBD1 call from TCRdb remains unchecked. The CDR3 has 15 amino acids. CDR1 is SGHTA and CDR2 is FQGNSA in the germline V gene. The CDR3: CASSLGQQLNTEAFF.

The V and J genes are TRBV19 and TRBJ1-3; TCRdb gives TRBD1 as the D gene, but with no DNA this cannot be confirmed. The length of the CDR3 is 16 residues. Germline loops: CDR1 LNHDA, CDR2 SQIVND (reference sequence). CDR3 sequence: CASSINWGSHGNTIYF.

The gene calls are TRBV29-1 and TRBJ2-5; TCRdb outputs TRBD1, but without DNA this stays unchecked. This CDR3 is 13 amino acids long. In germline, CDR1 is SQVTM, CDR2 ANQGSEA. This chain's CDR3 is CSVEMAGSETQYF.

This clonotype is medium-sized by frequency. The gene calls are TRBV5-6 and TRBJ2-2. The CDR3 is 16 amino acids. The germline gives CDR1 SGHDT, CDR2 YYEEEE. The CDR3 is CASSLWSLGNTGELFF.

The J gene is TRBJ2-7, the V gene TRBV6-2 or TRBV6-3. CDR3 length: 11 amino acids. Germline V gene data show CDR1 as MNHEY and CDR2 as SVGEGT. The CDR3 here is CASSYRVEQYF.

The chain carries TRBV7-2 and TRBJ2-4; the TCRdb D gene call, TRBD2, has no DNA to confirm it. Per the germline V gene, CDR1 is SGHTA and CDR2 is FQGNSA. The CDR3 has 13 amino acids. This CDR3 reads CASSSGGVNIQYF.

The V gene is TRBV7-2, the J gene TRBJ2-2; as DNA is missing, the TRBD2 call by TCRdb cannot be tested. Germline lookup yields CDR1 SGHTA and CDR2 FQGNSA. The length of the CDR3 is 14 residues. The CDR3 sequence: CASSLTSGTGELFF.

The chain links TRBV20-1 to TRBJ1-4. The CDR3 spans 13 residues. The germline gives CDR1 DFQATT, CDR2 SNEGSKA (reference sequence). CDR3 sequence: CSAFGGLGEKLFF.

The V and J genes are TRBV5-1 and TRBJ2-7; TCRdb's D gene call, TRBD2, goes unchecked for lack of DNA. This CDR3 is 14 amino acids long. Germline V lookup: CDR1 SGHRS, CDR2 YFSETQ. The CDR3: CASSTSGDSYEQYF.

The rearrangement joins TRBV7-2 to TRBJ2-3; without DNA, the TCRdb call of TRBD1 cannot be checked. CDR1 and CDR2 from the germline V gene are SGHTA and FQGNSA. This CDR3 contains 15 residues. CDR3 sequence: CASTSGGERGDTQYF.

The chain joins TRBV28 to TRBJ1-2; TCRdb names TRBD1, which stays unverified in the absence of DNA. The CDR3 loop spans 14 amino acids. Germline V gives CDR1 MDHEN, CDR2 SYDVKM. This chain's CDR3 is CASSLPGQGRGYTF.

The chain carries TRBV5-1 and TRBJ2-3. The CDR3 length is 11 residues. Per germline, CDR1 SGHRS and CDR2 YFSETQ. This CDR3 reads CASRGADTQYF.

The chain links TRBV4-1 to TRBJ2-3; the D call from TCRdb, TRBD1, cannot be confirmed without DNA. The CDR3 totals 17 residues. Per the germline V gene, CDR1 is MGHRA and CDR2 is YSYEKL. The CDR3: CASSQEEGARVTDTQYF.

V and J are TRBV7-9 and TRBJ2-3; checking the TCRdb D call of TRBD1 is not possible without DNA. This CDR3 is built from 12 residues. Looked up from germline, CDR1 is SEHNR and CDR2 is FQNEAQ (reference sequence). This chain's CDR3 is CASSWGTDTQYF.

The chain joins TRBV4-2 to TRBJ2-5; the D gene TCRdb calls, TRBD2, cannot be checked with no DNA. The CDR3 sequence is 15 residues long. Germline CDR1 LGHNA, CDR2 YNFKEQ. CDR3 region: CASSQVASGQETQYF.